Given below is one T cell receptor (beta chain) in context. Participants, 18 to 89 years old, spanned some 23 US areas. Clinical history reported by participants formed the basis on which cohorts were assigned. These data originate in a study of blood T cell repertoires in COVID-19. Whole-study context: PBMCs, B-cell-depleted T cells, or T cells provided the cDNA or gDNA that made up the material.

Generated by immunoSEQ multiplex PCR, the TCRdb table keeps only in-frame clones and is missing some. The repertoire holds approximately 250,000 clones, with approximately 90% as singletons. V lost 3 bases and J 1 base, leaving 12 bases between the germline ends. The germline V gene encodes CDR1 KGHSH and CDR2 LQKENI. The CDR3 consists of 15 residues. The sequence derives from a middle-aged woman with acute COVID-19. The sample comprised PBMCs or T cells enriched from blood (not recorded which). The V and J genes are TRBV18 and TRBJ1-1, with D tentatively TRBD1 (6 bases). CDR3 sequence reads: CASSPIQGENTEAFF. As DNA, the CDR3 is TGTGCCAGCTCACCGATACAGGGTGAGAACACTGAAGCTTTCTTT.